These T cell receptor beta chains were read from a single sample in a study of blood T cell repertoires in COVID-19. Produced via immunoSEQ multiplex PCR; TCRdb's table is partial and in-frame only. Counted here are about 200,000 clones, about 90% occurring once; the ten biggest clones make up 1.9%. The sequenced sample consisted of peripheral blood. The receptors originated from a man in his forties with active or convalescent COVID-19. Each CDR3 is given with its conserved first and last residue. Some rows have no size entry. The others give once, few or many, or a class for an expanded clone.

clone_size,v_call,j_call,cdr3_aa
-,TRBV12-3/TRBV12-4,TRBJ2-1,CASSWDSANEQFF
-,TRBV5-3,TRBJ1-5,CARSLDLRVRNQPQHF
-,TRBV5-1,TRBJ1-1,CASSLRANTEAFF
-,TRBV29-1,TRBJ1-1,CSVYRDGGRTEAFF
-,TRBV13,TRBJ1-1,CASSLDRENTEAFF
-,TRBV7-8,TRBJ1-6,CASSANRDRENSPLHF
-,TRBV5-1,TRBJ2-5,CASSAIRPQETQYF
few,TRBV14,TRBJ1-1,CASSRPGRNTEAFF
-,TRBV5-1,TRBJ2-6,CASKLGTVSSGANVLTF
-,TRBV14,TRBJ2-7,CASSQDSGNEQYF
-,TRBV30,TRBJ1-1,CAWVDRALSAFF
-,TRBV28,TRBJ1-1,CASSLAGVGTEAFF
once,TRBV7-9,TRBJ1-6,CASSLADSMAYNSPLHF
-,TRBV2,TRBJ1-2,CASSRRDYGYTF
-,TRBV6-5,TRBJ2-1,CASSYLRGGRGNEQFF
-,TRBV25-1,TRBJ1-2,CASSPTGAGYTF
-,TRBV2,TRBJ1-1,CARRKGGLAEAFF
-,TRBV5-1,TRBJ1-2,CASSRGDGQSYSYTF
-,TRBV9,TRBJ1-5,CASSVGGGSQPQHF
-,TRBV10-3,TRBJ1-1,CAISGQGLNTEAFF
-,TRBV2,TRBJ1-5,CASGDRGLSNQPQHF
-,TRBV6-5,TRBJ2-7,CASWSFSAHYEQYF
-,TRBV11-2,TRBJ2-7,CASSGGYEQYF
-,TRBV5-4,TRBJ1-3,CASSSEVGSGNTIYF
-,TRBV27,TRBJ2-5,CASSFLAENQETQYF
-,TRBV27,TRBJ1-2,CASSLRTVANGYTF
-,TRBV27,TRBJ1-5,CASVTGYSNQPQHF
few,TRBV4-2,TRBJ2-1,CASSQEDWGQAYNEQFF
-,TRBV11-2,TRBJ2-3,CASSPRTRGDTQYF
-,TRBV28,TRBJ1-5,CASSPDRGIRQPQHF
-,TRBV3-1/TRBV3-2,TRBJ2-7,CASSQDRREQYF
-,TRBV9,TRBJ1-1,CASSATAGTGKLEAFF
few,TRBV9,TRBJ1-1,CASSPRQGQNTEAFF
-,TRBV28,TRBJ2-3,CASYSGGRTTDTQYF
-,TRBV27,TRBJ2-7,CASRGTSSEQYF
-,TRBV19,TRBJ2-1,CASSRDRGHNEQFF
few,TRBV28,TRBJ1-2,CASTPPGQGGYGYTF
-,TRBV5-1,TRBJ2-4,CASSPEGPQNIQYF
-,TRBV19,TRBJ1-5,CASSLAPYNQPQHF
-,TRBV5-4,TRBJ1-2,CASSLGQGSNYGYTF
few,TRBV5-1,TRBJ2-2,CAIRTTGANTGELFF
many,TRBV10-1,TRBJ1-1,CASSESAVTEAFF
-,TRBV5-1,TRBJ2-2,CASSLYPLGNTGELFF
-,TRBV6-6,TRBJ1-1,CASRPQGSTEAFF
-,TRBV11-2,TRBJ2-3,CASSFILGGTTDTQYF
-,TRBV7-9,TRBJ2-7,CASSVRGEQYF
-,TRBV28,TRBJ1-2,CATTRGRSGYGYTF
-,TRBV5-1,TRBJ1-2,CASSLVPGLDYGYTF
-,TRBV5-1,TRBJ1-5,CASSLGTANQPQHF
-,TRBV4-1,TRBJ1-6,CASSPPRGIRDSPLHF
-,TRBV6-1,TRBJ1-1,CASSERGGRTEAFF
-,TRBV5-1,TRBJ2-1,CASSDTGGTYNEQFF
-,TRBV15,TRBJ2-5,CATSRNRGQETQYF
-,TRBV7-3,TRBJ2-3,CASSLLVGRRGHEYF
-,TRBV10-3,TRBJ1-2,CAINMRDRGDYGYTF
-,TRBV6-5,TRBJ2-1,CASSYGRGVINEQFF
-,TRBV7-3,TRBJ2-1,CASSQLAGRGWEQFF
-,TRBV10-1,TRBJ2-7,CASSLDTYYEQYF
-,TRBV7-9,TRBJ2-7,CASSLEGLAGNEQYF